This note documents a single TCR beta chain sequence. Its antigen is not identified. This sample is part of a study of cytomegalovirus exposure and HLA in healthy donors. Whole-study context: Researchers previously reported finding some 110 million unique TCR beta sequences from 170 million or so T cells. Study findings and constraints: Associated with HLA alleles at 0.05 false discovery rate in a later analysis were about 17,000 TCR beta sequences. A previous analysis found most TCR beta V segments productive roughly 87% or roughly 30% of the time.

Germline V gives CDR1 DFQATT, CDR2 SNEGSKA (reference sequence). CDR3 length equals 11 residues. Deletions cut 6 bases from V and 8 bases from J, with 11 bases between. Use of 60 Vbeta and 13 Jbeta primers characterized the PCR. Using immunoSEQ multiplex PCR, the repertoire was profiled, and TCRdb retains in-frame clones only, with some absent. Of 200,000 or so clones listed, roughly 87% are singletons. The sample consisted of PBMCs. The origin of this receptor is a girl under three years old in good health and CMV-seronegative. V usage is TRBV20-1 and J usage is TRBJ2-1; perhaps TRBD1 as D (6 bases). The CDR3 protein is CSARDNHEQFF. The DNA of the CDR3 is TGCAGTGCCAGGGACAATCATGAGCAGTTCTTC.